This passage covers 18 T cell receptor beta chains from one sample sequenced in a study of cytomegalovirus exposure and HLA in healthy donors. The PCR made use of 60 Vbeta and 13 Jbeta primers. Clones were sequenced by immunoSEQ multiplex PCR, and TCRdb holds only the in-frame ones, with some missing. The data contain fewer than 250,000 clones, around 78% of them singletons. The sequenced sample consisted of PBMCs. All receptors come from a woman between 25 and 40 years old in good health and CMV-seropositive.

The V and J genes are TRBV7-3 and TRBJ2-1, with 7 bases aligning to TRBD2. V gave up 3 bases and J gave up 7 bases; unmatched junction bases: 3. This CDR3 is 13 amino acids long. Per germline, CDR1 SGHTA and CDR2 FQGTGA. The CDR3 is CASSLGGQNEQFF. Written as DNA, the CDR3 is TGTGCCAGCAGCTTGGGAGGGCAGAATGAGCAGTTCTTC.

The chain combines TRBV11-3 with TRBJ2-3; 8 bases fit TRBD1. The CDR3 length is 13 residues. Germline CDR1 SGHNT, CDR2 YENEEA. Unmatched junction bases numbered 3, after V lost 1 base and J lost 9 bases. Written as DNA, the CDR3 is TGTGCCAGCAGCTTAGGTACAGGGGGGACGCAGTATTTT. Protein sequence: CASSLGTGGTQYF.

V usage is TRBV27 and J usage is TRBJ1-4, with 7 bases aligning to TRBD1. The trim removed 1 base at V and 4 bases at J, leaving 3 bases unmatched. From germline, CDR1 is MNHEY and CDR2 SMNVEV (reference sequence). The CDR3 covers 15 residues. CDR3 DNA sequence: TGTGCCAGCAGTTTATTGGGACAGAGTAATGAAAAACTGTTTTTT. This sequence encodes CASSLLGQSNEKLFF.

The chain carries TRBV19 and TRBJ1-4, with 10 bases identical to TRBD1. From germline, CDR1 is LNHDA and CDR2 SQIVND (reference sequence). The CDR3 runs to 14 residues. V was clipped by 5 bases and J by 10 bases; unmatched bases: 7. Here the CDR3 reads CASSGSTGGAKLFF. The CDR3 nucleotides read TGTGCCAGTAGTGGCTCGACAGGGGGCGCAAAACTGTTTTTT.

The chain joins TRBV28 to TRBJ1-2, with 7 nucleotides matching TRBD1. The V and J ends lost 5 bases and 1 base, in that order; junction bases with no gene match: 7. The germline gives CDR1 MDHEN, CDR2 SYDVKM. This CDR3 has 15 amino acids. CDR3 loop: CASSPGTVNNYGYTF. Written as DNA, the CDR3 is TGTGCCAGCAGTCCCGGGACAGTGAATAACTATGGCTACACCTTC.

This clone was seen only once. The DNA of the CDR3 is TGTGCCAGCAGTCCGACCGGGACAACCTACGAGCAGTACTTC. Protein product: CASSPTGTTYEQYF. This chain connects TRBV27 to TRBJ2-7; D might be TRBD1 (6 bases). CDR1 and CDR2 (germline): MNHEY, SMNVEV (reference sequence). V lost 5 bases and J 2 bases, leaving 13 bases between the germline ends. CDR3 length equals 14 residues.

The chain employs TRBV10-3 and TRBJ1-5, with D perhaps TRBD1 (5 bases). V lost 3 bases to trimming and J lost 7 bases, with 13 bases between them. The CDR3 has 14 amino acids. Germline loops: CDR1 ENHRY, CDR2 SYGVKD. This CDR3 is CAISDGGTRQPQHF. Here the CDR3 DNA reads TGTGCCATCAGTGACGGAGGGACCAGGCAGCCCCAGCATTTT.

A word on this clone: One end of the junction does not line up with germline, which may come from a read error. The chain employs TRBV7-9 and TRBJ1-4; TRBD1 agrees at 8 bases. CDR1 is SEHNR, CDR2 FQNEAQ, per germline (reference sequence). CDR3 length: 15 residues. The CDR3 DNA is TGTTCCAGCAGCTTTGCCGGGACAGGCAATGAAAAACTGTTTTTT. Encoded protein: CSSSFAGTGNEKLFF.

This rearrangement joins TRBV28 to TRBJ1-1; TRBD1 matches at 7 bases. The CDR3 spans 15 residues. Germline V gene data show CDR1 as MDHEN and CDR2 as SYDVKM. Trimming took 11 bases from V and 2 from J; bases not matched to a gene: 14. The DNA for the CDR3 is TGTGCCGGCTCAGGCCGAGGGGGCGTTAACACTGAAGCTTTCTTT. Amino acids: CAGSGRGGVNTEAFF. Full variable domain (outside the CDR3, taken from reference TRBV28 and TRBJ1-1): DVKVTQSSRYLVKRTGEKVFLECVQDMDHENMFWYRQDPGLGLRLIYFSYDVKMKEKGDIPEGYSVSREKKERFSLILESASTNQTSMYLCAGSGRGGVNTEAFFGQGTRLTVV.

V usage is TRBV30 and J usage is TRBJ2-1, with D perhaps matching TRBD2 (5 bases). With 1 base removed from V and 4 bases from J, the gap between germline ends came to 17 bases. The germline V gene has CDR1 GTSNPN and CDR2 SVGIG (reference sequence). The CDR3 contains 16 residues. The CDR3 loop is CAWSEGNHRGYNEQFF. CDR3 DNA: TGTGCCTGGAGTGAGGGAAATCACCGGGGTTACAATGAGCAGTTCTTC.

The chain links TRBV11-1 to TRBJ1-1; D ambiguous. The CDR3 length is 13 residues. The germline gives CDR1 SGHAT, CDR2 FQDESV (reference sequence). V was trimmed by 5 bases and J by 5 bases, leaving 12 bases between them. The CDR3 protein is CASSPSGRTEAFF. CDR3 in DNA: TGTGCCAGCAGCCCAAGCGGGAGGACTGAAGCTTTCTTT.

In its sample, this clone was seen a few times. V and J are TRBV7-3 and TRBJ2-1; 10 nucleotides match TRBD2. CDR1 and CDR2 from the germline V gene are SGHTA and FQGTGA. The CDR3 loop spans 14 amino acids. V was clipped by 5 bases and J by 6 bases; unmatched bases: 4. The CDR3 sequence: CASSRTSGLNEQFF. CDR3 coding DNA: TGTGCCAGCAGCCGGACTAGCGGTCTCAATGAGCAGTTCTTC.

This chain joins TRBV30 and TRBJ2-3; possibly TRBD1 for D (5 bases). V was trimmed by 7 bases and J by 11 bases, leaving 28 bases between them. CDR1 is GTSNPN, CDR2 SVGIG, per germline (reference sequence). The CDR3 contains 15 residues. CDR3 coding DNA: TGTGCCTACACCTCCAAGGGCAGCCAGGGTACGAGGCAGTATTTT. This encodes CAYTSKGSQGTRQYF.

CDR3 protein: CASSPEGRGDTEAFF. The CDR3 DNA sequence: TGTGCCAGCAGCCCAGAGGGCAGGGGAGACACTGAAGCTTTCTTT. The V gene is TRBV9, the J gene TRBJ1-1; a weak D match, TRBD1 (6 bases). CDR3 length equals 15 residues. From germline, CDR1 is SGDLS and CDR2 YYNGEE. The ends were cut back, 4 bases at V and 3 bases at J, with 16 bases in the middle.

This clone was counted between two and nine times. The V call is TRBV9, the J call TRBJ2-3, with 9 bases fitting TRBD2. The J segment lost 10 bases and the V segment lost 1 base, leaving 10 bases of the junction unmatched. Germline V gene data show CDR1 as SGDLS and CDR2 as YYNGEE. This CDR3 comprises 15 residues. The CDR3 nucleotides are TGTGCCAGCAGCGTACTAGCGGGGCACCTTTTCCCGCAGTATTTT. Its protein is CASSVLAGHLFPQYF.

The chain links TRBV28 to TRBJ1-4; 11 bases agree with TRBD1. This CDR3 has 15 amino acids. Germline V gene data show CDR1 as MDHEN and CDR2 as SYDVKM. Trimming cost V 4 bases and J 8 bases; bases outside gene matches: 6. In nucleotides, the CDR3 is TGTGCCAGCAGTTCCCGGGACAGGGGGAGGGAAAAACTGTTTTTT. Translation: CASSSRDRGREKLFF.

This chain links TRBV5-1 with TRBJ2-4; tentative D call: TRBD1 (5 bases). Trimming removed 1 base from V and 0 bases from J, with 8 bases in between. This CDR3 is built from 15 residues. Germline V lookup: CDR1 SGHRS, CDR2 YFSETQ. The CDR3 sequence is CASSLTGAAKNIQYF. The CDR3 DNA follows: TGCGCCAGCAGCTTGACAGGAGCAGCCAAAAACATTCAGTACTTC.

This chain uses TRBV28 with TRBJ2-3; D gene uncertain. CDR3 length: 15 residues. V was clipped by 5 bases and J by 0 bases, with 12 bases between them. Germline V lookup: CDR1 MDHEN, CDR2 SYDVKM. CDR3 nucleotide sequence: TGTGCCAGCAGTATCAGGCTTGATAGCACAGATACGCAGTATTTT. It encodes CASSIRLDSTDTQYF.